The rows below give T cell receptor beta chains drawn from one sample of a study of T-cell reconstitution after alpha-beta-depleted transplantation in children. TCRdb re-called the PCR reads through MiXCR, storing one row per CDR3 protein. Here the sample spans about 540,000 distinct CDR3 sequences, about 17% being singletons. Sequencing was performed on PBMCs from the stem cell graft donor, taken from the stem cell graft. These receptors were obtained from a human donor who donated a stem cell graft to a child with acute lymphoblastic leukemia. Both conserved end residues are part of each CDR3. D genes are given only for firm matches. Size is omitted from some rows. Given values are once, few, many or a class for expanded clones.

clone_size,d_call,v_call,j_call,cdr3_aa,cdr3_nt
.,.,TRBV20-1,TRBJ1-2,CSAPAYGYTF,TGCAGTGCCCCAGCTTATGGCTACACCTTC
few,.,TRBV3-1,TRBJ1-1,CASSQGMGRQFTEAFF,TGTGCCAGCAGCCAAGGAATGGGGAGACAGTTCACTGAAGCTTTCTTT
.,.,TRBV6-5,TRBJ2-1,CASSYSSANNEQFF,TGTGCCAGCAGTTACTCTAGCGCTAACAATGAGCAGTTCTTC
few,TRBD1,TRBV18,TRBJ1-2,CASSPPGTADLYGYTF,TGTGCCAGCTCACCACCAGGGACAGCTGATCTCTATGGCTACACCTTC
.,TRBD1,TRBV19,TRBJ2-1,CASTSGQGYNEQFF,TGTGCCAGTACCTCCGGACAGGGATACAATGAGCAGTTCTTC
few,TRBD1,TRBV20-1,TRBJ2-5,CSARDGGQAKETQYF,TGCAGTGCTAGAGATGGCGGACAGGCTAAAGAGACCCAGTACTTC
.,.,TRBV30,TRBJ1-1,CAWSFPMNTEAFF,TGTGCCTGGAGTTTCCCAATGAACACTGAAGCTTTCTTT
few,.,TRBV7-9,TRBJ2-7,CASSLGVGATYEQYF,TGTGCCAGCAGCTTAGGGGTGGGAGCGACCTACGAGCAGTACTTC
.,.,TRBV7-2,TRBJ1-5,CASSHFSKGFNQPQHF,TGTGCCAGCAGCCACTTCAGTAAGGGTTTCAATCAGCCCCAGCATTTT
many,.,TRBV29-1,TRBJ2-5,CSVSLSAVETQYF,TGCAGCGTTTCGCTCTCTGCAGTAGAGACCCAGTACTTC
.,.,TRBV10-2,TRBJ2-7,CASSESSAGAYEQYF,TGCGCCAGCAGTGAGTCTTCAGCAGGCGCATACGAGCAGTACTTC
few,TRBD1,TRBV27,TRBJ2-3,CASSLPGQGAVDTQYF,TGTGCCAGCAGTCTTCCCGGACAGGGGGCGGTGGATACGCAGTATTTT
few,.,TRBV20-1,TRBJ2-7,CSARGGGTYEQYF,TGCAGTGCTAGGGGAGGGGGAACCTACGAGCAGTACTTC
.,TRBD2,TRBV27,TRBJ2-7,CASARESPYEQYF,TGTGCCAGCGCGCGGGAGAGCCCCTACGAGCAGTACTTC
.,.,TRBV27,TRBJ2-1,CASSLRRTGGNEQFF,TGTGCCAGCAGTTTGCGGAGAACCGGAGGGAATGAGCAGTTCTTC
.,.,TRBV10-3,TRBJ2-5,CAISAPERETQYF,TGTGCCATCAGTGCCCCAGAGAGAGAGACCCAGTACTTC
.,.,TRBV9,TRBJ1-4,CASSALGQKLFF,TGTGCCAGCAGCGCGCTGGGGCAGAAACTGTTTTTT